The 21 T cell receptor beta chains below were found in one sample sequenced in a study of blood T cell repertoires in COVID-19. TCRdb's copy holds only in-frame clones and misses some; the assay was immunoSEQ multiplex PCR. The sample shows about 140,000 clones, roughly 86% of them seen only once. The sample comprised peripheral blood. These receptor sequences come from a human donor in a cohort sampled during active COVID-19.

The V gene is TRBV6-1, the J gene TRBJ2-7; 9 bases match TRBD1. Germline V CDR1 and CDR2: MNHNS, SASEGT. The CDR3 has 16 residues. The V and J ends lost 3 bases and 3 bases, in that order; junction bases with no gene match: 9. CDR3 sequence (DNA): TGTGCCAGCAGTGAGGCCGGGACAGGGAAAGGCTACGAGCAGTACTTC. Protein product: CASSEAGTGKGYEQYF.

The V call is TRBV2, the J call TRBJ1-2; the match to TRBD1 covers 7 bases. With 6 bases clipped from V and 11 bases from J, the junction kept 9 bases outside the gene matches. The length of the CDR3 is 12 residues. The V gene's germline CDR1 is SNHLY and CDR2 FYNNEI. The CDR3 spells CASRQGTEFYTF. In nucleotides, the CDR3 is TGTGCCAGCAGACAAGGGACAGAATTTTACACCTTC.

V gene TRBV29-1 combines with J gene TRBJ1-2, with 7 bases matching TRBD1. Germline V lookup: CDR1 SQVTM, CDR2 ANQGSEA. This CDR3 comprises 16 residues. V was clipped by 1 base and J by 4 bases; unmatched bases: 12. The CDR3 spells CSVEAGQAGFPYGYTF. The DNA of the CDR3 is TGCAGCGTTGAAGCCGGACAGGCTGGGTTCCCCTATGGCTACACCTTC.

The chain links TRBV4-2 to TRBJ1-2, with 12 bases lining up with TRBD1. The CDR3 extends over 15 amino acids. The V gene's germline CDR1 is LGHNA and CDR2 YNFKEQ. Trimming cost V 11 bases and J 4 bases; bases outside gene matches: 11. The CDR3 DNA sequence: TGTGCCTCCTCGGGACAGGGGGCGTCCGGCTATGGCTACACCTTC. Translating it yields CASSGQGASGYGYTF.

This rearrangement joins TRBV11-2 to TRBJ2-2; 12 bases are shared with TRBD2. J lost 9 bases, V lost 5 bases, and 10 bases had no gene match. The CDR3 has 16 amino acids. The germline V gene has CDR1 SGHAT and CDR2 FQNNGV. CDR3 loop: CASSPEGTSGLRELFF. For the CDR3, the DNA is TGTGCCAGCAGCCCGGAGGGGACTAGCGGGTTACGGGAGCTGTTTTTT. Supplemented by reference TRBV11-2 and TRBJ2-2, the full variable domain reads EAGVAQSPRYKIIEKRQSVAFWCNPISGHATLYWYQQILGQGPKLLIQFQNNGVVDDSQLPKDRFSAERLKGVDSTLKIQPAKLEDSAVYLCASSPEGTSGLRELFFGEGSRLTVL.

A remark on this clone: Different DNA sequences within this sample yield the same CDR3. This chain links TRBV7-3 with TRBJ1-1; the D is unclear. There are 13 residues in the CDR3. Germline-derived CDR1 and CDR2 are SGHTA and FQGTGA. Trimming took off 5 bases at V and 0 bases at J, with 7 bases between the two ends. CDR3 residues: CASSPGLNTEAFF. The CDR3, as DNA: TGTGCCAGCAGCCCAGGATTGAACACTGAAGCTTTCTTT.

The chain carries TRBV15 and TRBJ2-3; 7 bases align to TRBD2. Looked up from germline, CDR1 is LNHNV and CDR2 is YYDKDF (reference sequence). CDR3 size: 19 residues. V lost 1 base, J lost 5 bases, and 18 bases stayed unmatched. The DNA for the CDR3 is TGTGCCACCAGCAGAGGTCAAGTTTTTGAGGGAGGGCGTGGAGATACGCAGTATTTT. Its translation is CATSRGQVFEGGRGDTQYF. The variable domain in full, with the rest retrieved from reference TRBV15 and TRBJ2-3, is DAMVIQNPRYQVTQFGKPVTLSCSQTLNHNVMYWYQQKSSQAPKLLFHYYDKDFNNEADTPDNFQSRRPNTSFCFLDIRSPGLGDTAMYLCATSRGQVFEGGRGDTQYFGPGTRLTVL.

The chain links TRBV5-1 to TRBJ2-5, with 9 positions matching TRBD1. Germline trimming cut 5 bases from V and 0 bases from J; bases unmatched to any gene: 5. The CDR3 extends over 15 amino acids. Germline values: CDR1 SGHRS, CDR2 YFSETQ. DNA for the CDR3: TGCGCCAGCAGACAGGGGGCGGGAGACCAAGAGACCCAGTACTTC. This codes for CASRQGAGDQETQYF.

This clone was seen only a few times. J is TRBJ1-6 and V is TRBV27, with D tentatively TRBD1 (5 bases). Trimming cost V 2 bases and J 8 bases, with 13 bases left between them. Germline loops: CDR1 MNHEY, CDR2 SMNVEV (reference sequence). CDR3 length equals 15 residues. CDR3 protein: CASSLGGDLDSPLHF. As DNA, the CDR3 is TGTGCCAGCAGTTTAGGCGGGGACCTTGATTCACCCCTCCACTTT.

This clone was observed once. The J gene is TRBJ2-7, the V gene TRBV5-6; the D gene is possibly TRBD2 (5 bases). The CDR3 is 14 amino acids. V was trimmed by 4 bases and J by 1 base, leaving 12 bases between them. Germline V CDR1 and CDR2: SGHDT, YYEEEE. The DNA of the CDR3 is TGTGCCAGCAGCCCGTTGACGGGATCCTACGAGCAGTACTTC. Protein: CASSPLTGSYEQYF.

The V call is TRBV19, the J call TRBJ1-5; D is unresolved. Germline assignment: CDR1 LNHDA and CDR2 SQIVND (reference sequence). V was cut by 3 bases and J by 5 bases, with 14 bases left in between. The CDR3 is made up of 15 amino acids. CDR3 protein: CASSINEGRDQPQHF. The CDR3, as DNA: TGTGCCAGTAGTATTAATGAGGGCCGGGATCAGCCCCAGCATTTT.

The CDR3 DNA reads TGTGCCAGCAGCCCGGCAGAGGTTGGCGAGCAGTACTTC. Encoded protein: CASSPAEVGEQYF. This chain uses TRBV5-6 with TRBJ2-7; D ambiguous. Germline CDR1 is SGHDT and CDR2 is YYEEEE. The CDR3 sequence is 13 residues long. V dropped 4 bases and J dropped 6 bases, with 14 bases sitting between them. Full variable domain (missing parts from reference TRBV5-6 and TRBJ2-7): DAGVTQSPTHLIKTRGQQVTLRCSPKSGHDTVSWYQQALGQGPQFIFQYYEEEERQRGNFPDRFSGHQFPNYSSELNVNALLLGDSALYLCASSPAEVGEQYFGPGTRLTVT.

The rearrangement links TRBV3-1 (or the pseudogene TRBV3-2) to TRBJ1-4; D gene uncertain. Germline V lookup: CDR1 LGHDT, CDR2 YNNKEL (reference sequence). Trimming removed 3 bases at V and 10 bases at J, with 18 bases between. The CDR3 sequence is 15 residues long. CDR3 nucleotides: TGTGCCAGCAGCCATGAGGCGGCAGCGCCGGGAAAACTGTTTTTT. This translates into CASSHEAAAPGKLFF.

The CDR3 region is CASSLRGSVLYNEQFF. The CDR3 DNA is TGTGCCAGCAGCCTGCGGGGGTCGGTTCTATACAATGAGCAGTTCTTC. V gene TRBV5-5 combines with J gene TRBJ2-1, with 7 nucleotides matching TRBD2. Germline lookup yields CDR1 SGHKS and CDR2 YYEKEE (reference sequence). Trimming took 4 bases from V and 4 from J; bases not matched to a gene: 11. The length of the CDR3 is 16 residues.

This clone has just one count. The chain couples TRBV2 to TRBJ1-4; 7 bases agree with TRBD1. The CDR3 consists of 16 residues. Trimming removed 6 bases from V and 3 bases from J; junction bases left unmatched: 10. Germline V CDR1 and CDR2: SNHLY, FYNNEI. The CDR3 DNA is TGTGCCAGCAGCCTGGGCAGGGGGTATTCTAATGAAAAACTGTTTTTT. This translates into CASSLGRGYSNEKLFF. Combining the CDR3 with reference TRBV2 and TRBJ1-4 gives the whole variable domain EPEVTQTPSHQVTQMGQEVILRCVPISNHLYFYWYRQILGQKVEFLVSFYNNEISEKSEIFDDQFSVERPDGSNFTLKIRSTKLEDSAMYFCASSLGRGYSNEKLFFGSGTQLSVL.

This chain connects TRBV4-1 to TRBJ2-7; D is uncertain. CDR1 and CDR2 from the germline V gene are MGHRA and YSYEKL. The CDR3 is 14 residues long. V gave up 0 bases and J gave up 5 bases, with 11 bases separating them. As DNA, the CDR3 is TGCGCCAGCAGCCAAGACATCGGCAGGAACGAGCAGTACTTC. Protein sequence: CASSQDIGRNEQYF.

This chain joins TRBV12-3 or TRBV12-4 and TRBJ1-1, with D uncertain. The CDR3 spans 11 residues. V lost 7 bases and J 8 bases, leaving 11 bases between the germline ends. DNA of the CDR3: TGTGCCAGCACTATCGAGTTGGAAGCTTTCTTT. Protein sequence: CASTIELEAFF.

The V call is TRBV7-9, the J call TRBJ2-1; TRBD2 matches 7 bases. The CDR3 is made up of 15 amino acids. V was pared by 1 base and J by 8 bases, with 8 bases of the junction left unmatched. Germline V gives CDR1 SEHNR, CDR2 FQNEAQ (reference sequence). The CDR3: CASSLEGREVDEQFF. For the CDR3, the DNA is TGTGCCAGCAGCTTAGAGGGGAGGGAAGTCGATGAGCAGTTCTTC.

The V and J genes are TRBV15 and TRBJ2-2, with no clear D. The V gene lost 2 bases and the J gene lost 2 bases, with 6 bases spanning the gap. Germline assignment: CDR1 LNHNV and CDR2 YYDKDF (reference sequence). The CDR3 spans 14 residues. The CDR3 loop is CATSRQENTGELFF. The CDR3 DNA is TGTGCCACCAGCAGACAGGAAAACACCGGGGAGCTGTTTTTT.

This clone occurred a few times. The chain combines TRBV4-1 with TRBJ2-5, with 9 positions matching TRBD1. V lost 2 bases to trimming and J lost 4 bases; unmatched junction nucleotides: 2. The length of the CDR3 is 14 residues. The germline V gene encodes CDR1 MGHRA and CDR2 YSYEKL. CDR3 sequence (DNA): TGCGCCAGCAGCCAAACAGGGGGCGGAGAGACCCAGTACTTC. Its translation is CASSQTGGGETQYF.

The chain uses TRBV27 and TRBJ1-2; 8 bases are a match to TRBD1. This CDR3 is built from 15 residues. The J segment lost 5 bases and the V segment lost 2 bases, leaving 7 bases of the junction unmatched. The germline CDR1 and CDR2 sequences are MNHEY and SMNVEV (reference sequence). CDR3 bases: TGTGCCAGCAGTTTAAAACAGGGGGTTCTTTATGGCTACACCTTC. Translated, it gives CASSLKQGVLYGYTF.